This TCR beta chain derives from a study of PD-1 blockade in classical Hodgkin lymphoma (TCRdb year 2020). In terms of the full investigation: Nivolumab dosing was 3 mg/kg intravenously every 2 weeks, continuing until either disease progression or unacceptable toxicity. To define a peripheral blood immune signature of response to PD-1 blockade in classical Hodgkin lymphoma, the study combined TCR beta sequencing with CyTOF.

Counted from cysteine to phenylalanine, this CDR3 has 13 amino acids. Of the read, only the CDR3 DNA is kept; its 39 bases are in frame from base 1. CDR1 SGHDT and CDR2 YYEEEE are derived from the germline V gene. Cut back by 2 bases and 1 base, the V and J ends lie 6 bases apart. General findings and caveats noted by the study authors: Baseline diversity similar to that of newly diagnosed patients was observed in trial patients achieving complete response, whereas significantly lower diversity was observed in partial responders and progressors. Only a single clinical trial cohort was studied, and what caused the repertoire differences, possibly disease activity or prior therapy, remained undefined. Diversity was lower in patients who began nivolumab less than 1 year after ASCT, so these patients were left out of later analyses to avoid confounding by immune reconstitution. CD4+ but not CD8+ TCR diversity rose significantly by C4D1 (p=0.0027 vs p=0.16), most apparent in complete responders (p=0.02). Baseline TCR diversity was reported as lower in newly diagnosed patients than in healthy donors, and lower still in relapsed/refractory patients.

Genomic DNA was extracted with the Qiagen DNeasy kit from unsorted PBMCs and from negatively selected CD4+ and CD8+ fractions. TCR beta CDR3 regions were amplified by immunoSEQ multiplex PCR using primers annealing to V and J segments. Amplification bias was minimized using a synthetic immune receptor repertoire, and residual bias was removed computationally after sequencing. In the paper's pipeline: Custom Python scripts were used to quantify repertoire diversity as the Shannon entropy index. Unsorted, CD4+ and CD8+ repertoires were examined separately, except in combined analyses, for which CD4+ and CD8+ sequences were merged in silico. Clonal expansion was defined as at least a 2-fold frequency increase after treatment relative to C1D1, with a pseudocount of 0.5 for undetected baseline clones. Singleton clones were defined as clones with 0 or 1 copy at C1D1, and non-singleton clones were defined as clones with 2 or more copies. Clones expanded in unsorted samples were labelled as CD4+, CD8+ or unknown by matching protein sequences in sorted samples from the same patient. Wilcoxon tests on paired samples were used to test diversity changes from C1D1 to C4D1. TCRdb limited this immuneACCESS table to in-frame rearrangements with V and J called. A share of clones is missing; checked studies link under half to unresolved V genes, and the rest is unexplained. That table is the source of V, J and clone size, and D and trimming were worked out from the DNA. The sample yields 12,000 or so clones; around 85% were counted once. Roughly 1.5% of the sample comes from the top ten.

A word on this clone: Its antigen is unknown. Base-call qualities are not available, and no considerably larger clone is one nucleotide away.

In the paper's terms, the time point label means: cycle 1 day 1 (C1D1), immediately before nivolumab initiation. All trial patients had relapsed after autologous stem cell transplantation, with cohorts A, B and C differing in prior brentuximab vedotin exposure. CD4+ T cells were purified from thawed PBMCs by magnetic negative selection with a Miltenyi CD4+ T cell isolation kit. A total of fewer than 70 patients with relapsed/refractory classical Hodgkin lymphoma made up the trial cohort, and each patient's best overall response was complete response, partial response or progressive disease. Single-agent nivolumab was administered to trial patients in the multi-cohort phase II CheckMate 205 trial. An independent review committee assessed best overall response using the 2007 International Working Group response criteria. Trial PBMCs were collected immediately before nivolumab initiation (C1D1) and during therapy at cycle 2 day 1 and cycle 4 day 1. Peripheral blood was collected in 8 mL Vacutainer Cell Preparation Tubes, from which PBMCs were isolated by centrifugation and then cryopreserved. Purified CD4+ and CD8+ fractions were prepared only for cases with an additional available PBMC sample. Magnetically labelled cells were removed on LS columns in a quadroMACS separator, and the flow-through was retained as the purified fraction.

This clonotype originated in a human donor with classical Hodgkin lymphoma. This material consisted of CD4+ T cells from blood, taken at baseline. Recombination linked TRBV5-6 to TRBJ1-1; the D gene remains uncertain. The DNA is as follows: TGTGCCAGCAGCTTTACATGGAACACTGAAGCTTTCTTT. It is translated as CASSFTWNTEAFF.